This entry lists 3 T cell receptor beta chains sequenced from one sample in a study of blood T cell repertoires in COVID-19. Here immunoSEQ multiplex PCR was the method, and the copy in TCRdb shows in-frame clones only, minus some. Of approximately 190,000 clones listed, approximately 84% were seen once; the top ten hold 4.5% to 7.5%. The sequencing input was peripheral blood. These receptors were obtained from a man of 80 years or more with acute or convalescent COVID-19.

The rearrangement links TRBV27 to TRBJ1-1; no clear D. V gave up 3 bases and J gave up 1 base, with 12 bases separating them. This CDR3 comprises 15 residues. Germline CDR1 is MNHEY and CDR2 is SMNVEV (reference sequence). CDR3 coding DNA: TGTGCCAGCAGTTTGCGGCAGAATAGGAACACTGAAGCTTTCTTT. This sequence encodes CASSLRQNRNTEAFF.

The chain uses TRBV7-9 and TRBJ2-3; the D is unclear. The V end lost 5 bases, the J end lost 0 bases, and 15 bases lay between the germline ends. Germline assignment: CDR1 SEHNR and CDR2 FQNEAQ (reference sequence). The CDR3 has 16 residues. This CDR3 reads CASSLGVLASTDTQYF. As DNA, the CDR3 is TGTGCCAGCAGCCTAGGAGTTCTTGCTAGCACAGATACGCAGTATTTT.

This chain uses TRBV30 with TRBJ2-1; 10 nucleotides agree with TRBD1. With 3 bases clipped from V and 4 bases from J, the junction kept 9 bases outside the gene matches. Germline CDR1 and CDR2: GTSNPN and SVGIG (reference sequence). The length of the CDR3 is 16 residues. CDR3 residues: CAWSPQDRGYYNEQFF. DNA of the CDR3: TGTGCCTGGAGCCCCCAGGACAGGGGGTATTACAATGAGCAGTTCTTC.